A selection of T cell receptor beta chains follows, all from one sample in a study of response to subunit inactivated influenza vaccine. TCRdb reanalysed the RT-PCR reads using MiXCR and keeps one entry per CDR3 protein. This table holds more than 450,000 distinct CDR3 sequences, roughly 12% found once. The sequenced sample was PBMCs from blood, obtained on the day of vaccination. The receptors derive from a man aged 45 to 65 who received an inactivated influenza vaccine. Each CDR3 is given with its conserved first and last residue. D genes are given only for firm matches. The size of a clone is reported for some rows only, either as once, few or many, or as a class for expanded clones.

v_gene	abundance	j_gene	d_gene	CDR3nt	CDR3aa
TRBV29-1	many	TRBJ2-7	-	TGCAGCGTCATAAACAGTGGCTCCTACGAGCAGTACTTC	CSVINSGSYEQYF
TRBV7-9	-	TRBJ2-5	TRBD1	TGTGCCAGCAGCTCGACTACCGGGACAGAAGAGACCCAGTACTTC	CASSSTTGTEETQYF
TRBV7-2	many	TRBJ2-5	TRBD2	TGTGCCAGCAAGCGGGGGTTACAAGAGACCCAGTACTTC	CASKRGLQETQYF
TRBV7-2	-	TRBJ2-5	TRBD2	TGTGCCAGCAGCCGTAGTCATGTAGCGGGGTCCCAAGAGACCCAGTACTTC	CASSRSHVAGSQETQYF
TRBV7-9	few	TRBJ2-5	-	TGTGCCAGCAGTCCTTGGACAGACCAAGAGACCCAGTACTTC	CASSPWTDQETQYF
TRBV5-1	-	TRBJ2-1	-	TGCGCCAGCAGCTTGGATTCCTACAACAATGAGCAGTTCTTC	CASSLDSYNNEQFF
TRBV9	-	TRBJ2-7	TRBD2	TGTGCCAGCAGTTCCCGTCCGGGACTAGCGACCGAGCAGTACTTC	CASSSRPGLATEQYF
TRBV20-1	few	TRBJ2-1	-	TGCAGTGCTAGCGCCGGGAGACCGTCTCGGTACAATGAGCAGTTCTTC	CSASAGRPSRYNEQFF
TRBV12-3/TRBV12-4	-	TRBJ2-2	-	TGTGCCAGCAGTCCCCCAGGGGCGGTCGGGGAGCTGTTTTTT	CASSPPGAVGELFF
TRBV7-2	-	TRBJ2-5	-	TGTGCCAGCAGCTTAGACCGGTACCAAGAGACCCAGTACTTC	CASSLDRYQETQYF
TRBV20-1	few	TRBJ2-1	TRBD2	TGCAGTGCTAGAGATTACGGGGGGGGGCCAGGGAATGAGCAGTTCTTC	CSARDYGGGPGNEQFF
TRBV29-1	few	TRBJ2-5	-	TGCAGCGTTAGGACAGACCAAGAGACCCAGTACTTC	CSVRTDQETQYF
TRBV28	-	TRBJ1-2	-	TGTGCCAGCAGTTCAACCCTTATACAGTCTAACTATGGCTACACCTTC	CASSSTLIQSNYGYTF
TRBV7-2	-	TRBJ1-1	-	TGTGCCAGCAGCTTAGATTTGGCGGCGAGGAAGCTTTTCTTT	CASSLDLAARKLFF
TRBV12-3/TRBV12-4	few	TRBJ2-5	TRBD1	TGTGCCAGCAGTCACCGGGACAGAGAGACCCAGTACTTC	CASSHRDRETQYF
TRBV6-5	many	TRBJ2-1	-	TGTGCCAGCAGTTACTCAGGGTTAGCGGACCTCTACAATGAGCAGTTCTTC	CASSYSGLADLYNEQFF
TRBV4-2	few	TRBJ1-4	-	TGTGCCAGCAGCCAAGGGGACGGTGTTCAAGAAAAACTGTTTTTT	CASSQGDGVQEKLFF
TRBV4-3	-	TRBJ1-5	TRBD1	TGCGCCGGGGACAGGGCCTTGAGCAATCAGCCCCAGCATTTT	CAGDRALSNQPQHF
TRBV7-9	-	TRBJ1-1	-	TGTGCCAGCAGCTCAGAGCGGGGACTTGAAGCTTTCTTT	CASSSERGLEAFF
TRBV29-1	many	TRBJ2-7	-	TGCAGCGTGATCCCGAGCTCCTACGAGCAGTACTTC	CSVIPSSYEQYF
TRBV4-1	few	TRBJ1-4	-	TGCGCCAGCAGCCAACCTCAGGGGTCTGCTGAAAAACTGTTTTTT	CASSQPQGSAEKLFF
TRBV11-2	-	TRBJ2-4	-	TGTGCCAGCAGAAGGTTGGGTGAGGGGTTAGCCAAAAACATTCAGTACTTC	CASRRLGEGLAKNIQYF
TRBV10-3	-	TRBJ1-1	-	TGTGCCATCAGTGACAGGAACACTGAAGCTTTCTTT	CAISDRNTEAFF
TRBV6-1	few	TRBJ2-1	TRBD1	TGTGCCAGCACCATGGGACAGAGCTCCTACAATGAGCAGTTCTTC	CASTMGQSSYNEQFF
TRBV29-1	-	TRBJ2-2	-	TGCAGCGCCGCCCAGGGAACGAACACCGGGGAGCTGTTTTTT	CSAAQGTNTGELFF
TRBV10-3	few	TRBJ2-1	TRBD2	TGTGCCACCCAATTATCGACTAGCGGGAGCCATGAGCAGTTCTTC	CATQLSTSGSHEQFF
TRBV12-3/TRBV12-4	-	TRBJ2-3	TRBD2	TGTGCCAGCAGTTTTAGCGGGGGGTATGCAGATACGCAGTATTTT	CASSFSGGYADTQYF
TRBV20-1	-	TRBJ2-1	-	TGCAGTGCTTACGGCCCGGGGAGTAATGAGCAGTTCTTC	CSAYGPGSNEQFF
TRBV18	-	TRBJ2-7	-	TGTGCCAGCTCACCGGCGAGAAACAGGGCGCGAACAACCTACGAGCAGTACTTC	CASSPARNRARTTYEQYF
TRBV10-3	many	TRBJ2-3	-	TGTGCCATCAGTGAGATCGGAGATACGCAGTATTTT	CAISEIGDTQYF
TRBV20-1	-	TRBJ2-1	TRBD2	TGCAGTGCTAGCCTTAGCGGGGGCTCCGGAAATGAGCAGTTCTTC	CSASLSGGSGNEQFF
TRBV7-2	-	TRBJ2-5	-	TGTGCCAGCAGCTTTGCCAGGGAGACCCAGTACTTC	CASSFARETQYF
TRBV7-9	-	TRBJ2-1	-	TGTGCCAGCTGTGACATTTACAATGAGCAGTTCTTC	CASCDIYNEQFF
TRBV7-9	-	TRBJ2-7	-	TGTGCCAGCACCCCGAAAGAAGAGCAGTACTTC	CASTPKEEQYF
TRBV28	many	TRBJ1-1	-	TGTGCCAGCAAACTAAGACAGGAGGGAAGGAACACTGAAGCTTTCTTT	CASKLRQEGRNTEAFF
TRBV7-2	few	TRBJ2-7	TRBD1	TGTGCCAGCAGCTATGACAGGGCCTTCTCCTACGAGCAGTACTTC	CASSYDRAFSYEQYF
TRBV12-3/TRBV12-4	few	TRBJ2-1	TRBD2	TGTGCCAGCAGTTTGTCTAGCGGGGGGGCCCTTGAGCAGTTCTTC	CASSLSSGGALEQFF
TRBV14	many	TRBJ2-7	-	TGTGCCAGCAGCCAAGATTCTCTAGCGCCCTACGAGCAGTACTTC	CASSQDSLAPYEQYF
TRBV7-2	-	TRBJ2-5	TRBD2	TGTGCCAGCAGCTTAGATAGCGGGGGGCCCTCGGAGACCCAGTACTTC	CASSLDSGGPSETQYF
TRBV20-1	many	TRBJ2-7	TRBD1	TGCAGTGCTACCTCAGGGGGTGACTACGAGCAGTACTTC	CSATSGGDYEQYF
TRBV7-8	-	TRBJ2-6	-	TGTGCCAGCAGCTTATGGGGGGCCAACGTCCTGACTTTC	CASSLWGANVLTF
TRBV4-3	many	TRBJ1-3	-	TGCGCCAGCAGCCCCGCAGGCAGCTCTGGAAACACCATATATTTT	CASSPAGSSGNTIYF
TRBV29-1	few	TRBJ2-3	TRBD2	TGCAGCGTTGGGATGGGACTAGCGTACACAGATACGCAGTATTTT	CSVGMGLAYTDTQYF
TRBV7-2	-	TRBJ2-3	TRBD2	TGTGCCAGCAGCTTTAGGGGGCGGGAGGGAGATACGCAGTATTTT	CASSFRGREGDTQYF
TRBV5-1	few	TRBJ2-2	-	TGCGCCAGCAGCTCCGGTGGAATGAACACCGGGGAGCTGTTTTTT	CASSSGGMNTGELFF
TRBV5-1	many	TRBJ2-5	TRBD1	TGCGCCAGCAGCTGGGACAGCCAAGAGACCCAGTACTTC	CASSWDSQETQYF
TRBV7-9	few	TRBJ2-1	TRBD2	TGTGCCAGCAGCCGAAGCGGGAGGGCCTTCAATGAGCAGTTCTTC	CASSRSGRAFNEQFF